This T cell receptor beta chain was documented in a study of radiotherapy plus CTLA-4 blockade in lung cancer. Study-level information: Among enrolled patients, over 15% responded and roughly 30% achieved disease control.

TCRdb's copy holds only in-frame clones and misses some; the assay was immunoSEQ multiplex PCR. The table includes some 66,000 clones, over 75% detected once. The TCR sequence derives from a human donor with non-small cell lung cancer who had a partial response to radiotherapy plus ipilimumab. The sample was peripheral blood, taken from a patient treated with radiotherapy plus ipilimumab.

CDR3 amino acids: CASSPGTRNIQYF. The CDR3 DNA reads TGTGCCAGCAGCCCTGGGACTAGAAACATTCAGTACTTC. The chain links TRBV7-8 to TRBJ2-4, with 8 bases lining up with TRBD2. V gave up 5 bases and J gave up 6 bases; unmatched junction bases: 3. The germline V gene encodes CDR1 SGHVS and CDR2 FQNEAQ. The CDR3 covers 13 residues. The whole variable domain, filled in from reference TRBV7-8 and TRBJ2-4, reads GAGVSQSPRYKVAKRGQDVALRCDPISGHVSLFWYQQALGQGPEFLTYFQNEAQLDKSGLPSDRFFAERPEGSVSTLKIQRTQQEDSAVYLCASSPGTRNIQYFGAGTRLSVL.